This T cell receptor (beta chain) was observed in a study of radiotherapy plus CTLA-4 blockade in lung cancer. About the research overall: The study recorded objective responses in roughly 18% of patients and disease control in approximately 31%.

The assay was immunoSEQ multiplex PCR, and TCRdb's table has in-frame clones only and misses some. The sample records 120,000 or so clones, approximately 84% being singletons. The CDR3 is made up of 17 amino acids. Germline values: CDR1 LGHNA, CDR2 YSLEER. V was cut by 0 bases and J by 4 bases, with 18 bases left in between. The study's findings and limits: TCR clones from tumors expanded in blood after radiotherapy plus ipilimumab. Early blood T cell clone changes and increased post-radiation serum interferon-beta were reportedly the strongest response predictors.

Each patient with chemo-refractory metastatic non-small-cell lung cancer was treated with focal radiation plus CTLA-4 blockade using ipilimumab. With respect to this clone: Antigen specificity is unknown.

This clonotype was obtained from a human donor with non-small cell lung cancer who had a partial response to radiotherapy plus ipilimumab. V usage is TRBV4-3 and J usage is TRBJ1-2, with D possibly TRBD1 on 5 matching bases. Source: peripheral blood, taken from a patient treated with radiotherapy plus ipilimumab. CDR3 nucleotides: TGCGCCAGCAGCCAAGATGCGGGCTTCGCGGGGGTCTATGGCTACACCTTC. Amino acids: CASSQDAGFAGVYGYTF.